In this sample, the clone carrying this TCR beta chain turned up many times. The antigen is undetermined. This sample was taken from a study of molecular identifiers for immune sequencing clone quantification. Notes on the study in general: Jurkat TCR RNA spiked in from one cell (amid approximately 1 million naive cells) was reportedly detectable.

The bulk TCR libraries were made with methods described before and with listed TCR primers. TCRdb independently ran MiXCR on the PCR reads; one entry per CDR3 protein. The table lists hundreds of thousands of distinct CDR3 sequences, about a fifth of them singletons. CDR3 length: 14 residues. The V gene's germline CDR1 is LGHNT and CDR2 FRNRAP. The V end lost 2 bases, the J end lost 0 bases, and 5 bases lay between the germline ends. The source of this sequence is a human donor in good health. Some libraries in this study had Jurkat cell RNA spiked in. This chain connects TRBV12-5 to TRBJ1-3; D remains unclear. The sequencing sample was made of naive CD8+ T cells from blood, with Jurkat cell RNA spiked in. The subset denotes: FACS-sorted CD8+CD4-CCR7+CD45RA+ naive T cells. Written as DNA, the CDR3 is TGTGCTAGTGGTTTGACAGTCTCTGGAAACACCATATATTTT. Its protein product is CASGLTVSGNTIYF.